Shown below are 26 T cell receptor beta chains from a single sample sequenced in a study of CD4 T cells in relation to SARS-CoV-2 and coronaviruses. No cognate antigen is known for these TCRs. Unexposed donor CD4+ T cells date from 2011-2018, before the COVID-19 pandemic. CD4+ T cells were isolated from the cells after about 11 days of culture. Libraries were prepared by immunoSEQ multiplex PCR; TCRdb keeps only in-frame clonotypes and omits some of them. This table has some 19,000 clones, about 80% appearing once. Material: CD4+ T cells from PBMCs, cultured in vitro. These receptors originate from a human donor in good health.

Only a few counts were recorded for this clone. V usage is TRBV30 and J usage is TRBJ1-1; 7 bases line up with TRBD1. Germline CDR1 and CDR2: GTSNPN and SVGIG (reference sequence). This CDR3 has 14 residues. V shed 4 bases, J shed 0 bases, and the junction held 5 bases outside the gene matches. The CDR3 protein is CAWNRQGMNTEAFF. CDR3 DNA sequence: TGTGCCTGGAACCGACAGGGAATGAACACTGAAGCTTTCTTT.

J is TRBJ2-1 and V is TRBV20-1, with 13 bases matching TRBD2. From germline, CDR1 is DFQATT and CDR2 SNEGSKA (reference sequence). With V trimmed by 3 bases and J by 5 bases, 4 bases remained unmatched. This CDR3 spans 15 amino acids. CDR3 amino acids: CSASSGLAGDNEQFF. The CDR3 DNA follows: TGCAGTGCTAGTTCCGGACTAGCGGGAGACAATGAGCAGTTCTTC.

The genes are TRBV4-1 and TRBJ1-1; D is unclear. Per germline, CDR1 MGHRA and CDR2 YSYEKL. The CDR3 length is 16 residues. Trimming took 0 bases from V and 0 from J, leaving 11 bases between them. The CDR3: CASSQDRGSLNTEAFF. In nucleotides, the CDR3 is TGCGCCAGCAGCCAAGATCGCGGCAGCCTGAACACTGAAGCTTTCTTT.

This sequence joins TRBV7-6 and TRBJ1-4; tentative D call: TRBD1 (6 bases). Germline lookup yields CDR1 SGHVS and CDR2 FNYEAQ. Trimming stripped 5 bases from V and 10 bases from J, with 17 bases between. The CDR3 runs to 14 residues. The CDR3 sequence is CASSDSPGGGKLFF. Written as DNA, the CDR3 is TGTGCCAGCAGCGACTCACCCGGAGGGGGAAAACTGTTTTTT.

The chain combines TRBV18 with TRBJ2-2, with D perhaps TRBD1 (5 bases). CDR1 is KGHSH and CDR2 is LQKENI in the germline V gene. This CDR3 has 16 amino acids. V dropped 3 bases and J dropped 3 bases, with 14 bases sitting between them. The CDR3 DNA is TGTGCCAGCTCACCTCAGGGATCTTGGGACACCGGGGAGCTGTTTTTT. It encodes CASSPQGSWDTGELFF.

J is TRBJ1-1 and V is TRBV4-1, with unresolved D. There are 13 residues in the CDR3. Between the trimmed V and J ends, which lost 4 bases and 4 bases, there was a span of 10 bases. The V gene's germline CDR1 is MGHRA and CDR2 YSYEKL. The CDR3 reads CASSPAVTTEAFF. The DNA for the CDR3 is TGCGCCAGCAGCCCAGCGGTTACCACTGAAGCTTTCTTT.

This clone has only one observation. The J gene is TRBJ2-7, the V gene TRBV5-8; D is uncertain. Trimming left V 1 base short and J 2 bases short, with 7 bases between. Germline-derived CDR1 and CDR2 are SGHTS and YDEGEE. The CDR3 sequence is 13 residues long. As DNA, the CDR3 is TGTGCCAGCAGCTTGAGGATAGCCTACGAGCAGTACTTC. This codes for CASSLRIAYEQYF.

The chain has TRBV2 and TRBJ1-2, with TRBD1 matching over 9 bases. The CDR3 consists of 14 residues. Germline assignment: CDR1 SNHLY and CDR2 FYNNEI. V was pared by 8 bases and J by 4 bases, with 8 bases of the junction left unmatched. The CDR3 region is CASGETGGSYGYTF. The CDR3 nucleotides read TGTGCCAGCGGGGAGACAGGGGGGTCCTATGGCTACACCTTC.

This CDR3 is CASSQAGTTYNEQFF. The CDR3 DNA reads TGTGCCAGCAGCCAAGCCGGGACAACCTACAATGAGCAGTTCTTC. The V gene is TRBV3-1 (or the pseudogene TRBV3-2), the J gene TRBJ2-1; D is possibly TRBD1 (6 bases). Trimming removed 1 base at V and 2 bases at J, with 9 bases between. Germline CDR1 LGHDT, CDR2 YNNKEL (reference sequence). The CDR3 is 15 residues long.

The gene calls are TRBV21-1 and TRBJ2-1; the listed D gene, TRBD1, was not tested against the DNA. TRBV21-1 is recorded as a pseudogene. The CDR3 consists of 15 residues. The CDR3, as DNA: TGTGCCAGCAAGCAGGAGGGACAGGTTTACAATGAGCAGTTCTTC. Amino acids: CASKQEGQVYNEQFF.

About this clone: Other DNA sequences in the same sample also yield this CDR3. The chain recombines TRBV15 with TRBJ2-7, with TRBD2 identical over 12 bases. The germline CDR1 and CDR2 sequences are LNHNV and YYDKDF (reference sequence). With 3 bases clipped from V and 3 bases from J, the junction kept 3 bases outside the gene matches. The CDR3 contains 15 residues. The CDR3 nucleotides read TGTGCCACCAGCAGTCGGACTAGCGGGATCTACGAGCAGTACTTC. It translates to CATSSRTSGIYEQYF. The variable domain in full, completed from reference TRBV15 and TRBJ2-7, reads DAMVIQNPRYQVTQFGKPVTLSCSQTLNHNVMYWYQQKSSQAPKLLFHYYDKDFNNEADTPDNFQSRRPNTSFCFLDIRSPGLGDTAMYLCATSSRTSGIYEQYFGPGTRLTVT.

This CDR3 reads CASSLTFTGGFNEQFF. In DNA, the CDR3 is TGTGCCAGCAGCTTAACGTTCACAGGGGGTTTCAATGAGCAGTTCTTC. This rearrangement joins TRBV7-3 to TRBJ2-1; 8 bases match TRBD1. The CDR3 extends over 16 amino acids. V was clipped by 0 bases and J by 6 bases; unmatched bases: 7. Germline V gene sequence: CDR1 SGHTA, CDR2 FQGTGA.

The chain joins TRBV19 to TRBJ1-3; D not resolved. From germline, CDR1 is LNHDA and CDR2 SQIVND (reference sequence). This CDR3 has 17 residues. Trimming left V 3 bases short and J 0 bases short, with 15 bases between. Here the CDR3 reads CASSIGLDWSSGNTIYF. In nucleotides, the CDR3 is TGTGCCAGTAGTATCGGACTGGACTGGAGCTCTGGAAACACCATATATTTT.

By share, this clone counts as medium-sized. The sample carries other DNA sequences with the same CDR3. J is TRBJ2-7 and V is TRBV5-5, with D perhaps matching TRBD2 (5 bases). The CDR3 contains 14 residues. V was cut by 0 bases and J by 0 bases, with 7 bases left in between. CDR1 SGHKS and CDR2 YYEKEE come from the germline V gene (reference sequence). CDR3 sequence: CASSLVGNSYEQYF. CDR3 in DNA: TGTGCCAGCAGCTTGGTCGGGAACTCCTACGAGCAGTACTTC.

The chain carries TRBV10-3 and TRBJ2-1; TRBD2 aligns across 15 bases. Trimming took 4 bases from V and 8 from J; bases not matched to a gene: 3. Germline values: CDR1 ENHRY, CDR2 SYGVKD. The CDR3 totals 15 residues. The CDR3 region has the DNA TGTGCCATCAGTGTGGGACTAGCGGGAGGAGATGAGCAGTTCTTC. This codes for CAISVGLAGGDEQFF.

V usage is TRBV15 and J usage is TRBJ1-3; D not certain. Germline V gene data show CDR1 as LNHNV and CDR2 as YYDKDF (reference sequence). Trimming shortened V by 0 bases and J by 4 bases, and 7 bases separated the two germline ends. This CDR3 is 14 amino acids long. CDR3 in amino acids: CATSRDLQGNTIYF. DNA of the CDR3: TGTGCCACCAGCAGAGATCTACAGGGAAACACCATATATTTT.

This chain links TRBV3-1 (or the pseudogene TRBV3-2) with TRBJ2-1; 8 bases align to TRBD2. This CDR3 comprises 14 residues. V gave up 4 bases and J gave up 10 bases; unmatched junction bases: 9. Germline V gives CDR1 LGHDT, CDR2 YNNKEL (reference sequence). The CDR3, as DNA: TGTGCCAGCAGCCCAAGCGGGAGTCCGGGGGAGCAGTTCTTC. Translation gives CASSPSGSPGEQFF.

A single count supports this clone. This chain links TRBV6-5 with TRBJ1-1, with 7 bases fitting TRBD1. Germline V lookup: CDR1 MNHEY, CDR2 SVGAGI. Trimming cost V 10 bases and J 5 bases; bases outside gene matches: 10. The CDR3 is made up of 13 amino acids. CDR3 amino acids: CATKTGSLTEAFF. Here the CDR3 DNA reads TGTGCCACCAAGACAGGGAGTCTTACTGAAGCTTTCTTT.

The rearrangement uses TRBV7-9 and TRBJ1-2, with D possibly being TRBD1 (6 bases). Germline assignment: CDR1 SEHNR and CDR2 FQNEAQ (reference sequence). There are 18 residues in the CDR3. V dropped 1 base and J dropped 4 bases, with 22 bases sitting between them. As DNA, the CDR3 is TGTGCCAGCAGCTTAGGGGGGGCAGGGTGGAACGTCGGCTATGGCTACACCTTC. As protein: CASSLGGAGWNVGYGYTF.

The CDR3 DNA sequence: TGCGCCAGCAGCGGCGACAGGGACTATGGCTACACCTTC. Translating it yields CASSGDRDYGYTF. This chain uses TRBV5-1 with TRBJ1-2, with TRBD1 matching over 7 bases. CDR1 and CDR2 (germline): SGHRS, YFSETQ. This CDR3 comprises 13 residues. Trimming took 4 bases from V and 3 from J; bases not matched to a gene: 3.

This chain joins TRBV6-5 and TRBJ2-3; the D is unclear. The CDR3 has 15 residues. V dropped 0 bases and J dropped 0 bases, with 7 bases sitting between them. Per the germline V gene, CDR1 is MNHEY and CDR2 is SVGAGI. The CDR3 loop is CASSYSITSTDTQYF. The CDR3 DNA is TGTGCCAGCAGTTACTCGATTACCAGCACAGATACGCAGTATTTT.

This clone has more than one count but fewer than ten. V and J are TRBV3-1 (or the pseudogene TRBV3-2) and TRBJ1-1; 8 nucleotides line up with TRBD1. The CDR3 spans 14 residues. After removal of 1 base from V and 3 bases from J, the junction contained 1 base not matched to a gene. Germline assignment: CDR1 LGHDT and CDR2 YNNKEL (reference sequence). The CDR3 DNA is TGTGCCAGCAGCCAAGCGACAGGGGACACTGAAGCTTTCTTT. Translated: CASSQATGDTEAFF.

The chain employs TRBV6-7 and TRBJ2-5, with 7 bases aligning to TRBD2. TRBV6-7 counts as an open reading frame of uncertain function. The CDR3 runs to 16 residues. After removal of 6 bases from V and 4 bases from J, the junction contained 14 bases not matched to a gene. The CDR3, as DNA: TGTGCCAGCAGCCACCATCTCGGGGGGTACTCAGAGACCCAGTACTTC. It is translated as CASSHHLGGYSETQYF.

The chain couples TRBV19 to TRBJ2-3; D gene ambiguous. Germline loops: CDR1 LNHDA, CDR2 SQIVND (reference sequence). Trimming removed 6 bases from V and 6 bases from J, with 7 bases in between. The CDR3 is made up of 11 amino acids. The CDR3 is CASSLSDTQYF. In DNA form, the CDR3 reads TGTGCCAGTAGCCTATCTGATACGCAGTATTTT.

This clone occurred a few times. This chain connects TRBV4-2 to TRBJ2-7; D is tentatively TRBD1 or TRBD2 (6 bases each). Germline V lookup: CDR1 LGHNA, CDR2 YNFKEQ. The V end lost 0 bases, the J end lost 2 bases, and 8 bases lay between the germline ends. The CDR3 has 14 amino acids. CDR3 residues: CASSQEGGPYEQYF. The CDR3 region has the DNA TGTGCCAGCAGCCAAGAAGGGGGGCCCTACGAGCAGTACTTC.

This rearrangement joins TRBV19 to TRBJ1-5; 7 positions agree with TRBD1. Germline CDR1 reads LNHDA; CDR2 reads SQIVND (reference sequence). J gave up 4 bases and V 3 bases, and 6 bases lay outside the gene matches. The CDR3 contains 15 residues. CDR3 sequence reads: CASSIQGGRNQPQHF. The DNA of the CDR3 is TGTGCCAGTAGTATCCAGGGGGGGAGAAATCAGCCCCAGCATTTT.